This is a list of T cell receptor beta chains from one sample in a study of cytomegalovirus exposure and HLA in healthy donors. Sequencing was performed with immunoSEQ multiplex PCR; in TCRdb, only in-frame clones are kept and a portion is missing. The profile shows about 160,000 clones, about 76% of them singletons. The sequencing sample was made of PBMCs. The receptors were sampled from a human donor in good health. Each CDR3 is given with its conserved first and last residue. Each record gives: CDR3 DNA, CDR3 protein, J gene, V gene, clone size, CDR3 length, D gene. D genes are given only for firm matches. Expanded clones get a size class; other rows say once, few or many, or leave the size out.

DNA: TGTGCCAGCAGTGACAGGGGGAATCAGCCCCAGCATTTT
CDR3: CASSDRGNQPQHF
J: TRBJ1-5
V: TRBV2
size: -
length: 13
D: TRBD1

DNA: TGCGCCAGCAGGGGGACAGGGGATGGCTACACCTTC
CDR3: CASRGTGDGYTF
J: TRBJ1-2
V: TRBV5-1
size: -
length: 12
D: TRBD1

DNA: TGCGCCAGCAGCCAAAAGACCGGGACTTACGTACTAGAGGCTTCCGAGCAGTACTTC
CDR3: CASSQKTGTYVLEASEQYF
J: TRBJ2-7
V: TRBV4-3
size: once
length: 19
D: -

DNA: TGTGCCAGTGGCGGAGGGAGGGGCTACGAGCAGTACTTC
CDR3: CASGGGRGYEQYF
J: TRBJ2-7
V: TRBV19
size: -
length: 13
D: TRBD2

DNA: TGTGCCAGCAGTCCTACCCTCTCCTTCACAGATACGCAGTATTTT
CDR3: CASSPTLSFTDTQYF
J: TRBJ2-3
V: TRBV27
size: -
length: 15
D: -

DNA: TGTGCCAGCAGTCCAACAGGTTATTCAGAGGCTTTCTTT
CDR3: CASSPTGYSEAFF
J: TRBJ1-1
V: TRBV7-9
size: few
length: 13
D: -

DNA: TGCGCCAGCAGTCTCGGATGTTCAGGTCCCAATCCTTTTGTTAATCAGCCCCAGCATTTT
CDR3: CASSLGCSGPNPFVNQPQHF
J: TRBJ1-5
V: TRBV23-1
size: -
length: 20
D: -

DNA: TGTGCCAGCAGCTTAGTGACTAGCGGGCGTTACGAGCAGTACTTC
CDR3: CASSLVTSGRYEQYF
J: TRBJ2-7
V: TRBV5-8
size: -
length: 15
D: TRBD2

DNA: TGTGCCAGTACCCAAAGGGGGCAAGGGATAAGCAAGCCCCAGCATTTT
CDR3: CASTQRGQGISKPQHF
J: TRBJ1-5
V: TRBV19
size: -
length: 16
D: TRBD1

DNA: TGTGCCAGCAGTGAAGAGGGCCCGAGTTCCTACAATGAGCAGTTCTTC
CDR3: CASSEEGPSSYNEQFF
J: TRBJ2-1
V: TRBV6-4
size: -
length: 16
D: -

DNA: TGCGCCAGCAGCTCCGGGACAGGGAACAAGGACACTGAAGCTTTCTTT
CDR3: CASSSGTGNKDTEAFF
J: TRBJ1-1
V: TRBV5-1
size: few
length: 16
D: TRBD1

DNA: TGTGCCAGCAGTCAAAGCCAGCGGGGGGGACACAATGAGCAGTTCTTC
CDR3: CASSQSQRGGHNEQFF
J: TRBJ2-1
V: TRBV7-6
size: -
length: 16
D: TRBD2

DNA: TGTGCCAGCAGCCCAACCGGGACTAGGAACGAGCAGTACTTC
CDR3: CASSPTGTRNEQYF
J: TRBJ2-7
V: TRBV5-4
size: -
length: 14
D: TRBD2

DNA: TGTGCCAGCAGCTACACAGGTACCAATCAGCCCCAGCATTTT
CDR3: CASSYTGTNQPQHF
J: TRBJ1-5
V: TRBV7-9
size: -
length: 14
D: -

DNA: TGTGCCAGCAGGACAAGCGGATTTACGCAGTATTTT
CDR3: CASRTSGFTQYF
J: TRBJ2-3
V: TRBV6-5
size: once
length: 12
D: -

DNA: TGTGCCAGCACCCATAACCAGGAGACCCAGTACTTC
CDR3: CASTHNQETQYF
J: TRBJ2-5
V: TRBV7-9
size: -
length: 12
D: -

DNA: TGTGCCAGCAGTCGTGGGCAGGTTTTCAATGAGCAGTTCTTC
CDR3: CASSRGQVFNEQFF
J: TRBJ2-1
V: TRBV6-5
size: -
length: 14
D: -

DNA: TGCGCCAGCAGCCAAGAAGGGGGTAGCGGGAGTTACACCGGGGAGCTGTTTTTT
CDR3: CASSQEGGSGSYTGELFF
J: TRBJ2-2
V: TRBV4-1
size: -
length: 18
D: TRBD2

DNA: TGTGCCAGCAGTTACTCCAGCGGGGGGCGCGACAATGAGCAGTTCTTC
CDR3: CASSYSSGGRDNEQFF
J: TRBJ2-1
V: TRBV6-6
size: -
length: 16
D: TRBD2

DNA: TGTGCCAGCAGCAGGGAATTTGGAAACACCATATATTTT
CDR3: CASSREFGNTIYF
J: TRBJ1-3
V: TRBV2
size: few
length: 13
D: -

DNA: TGTGCCAGCAGCTTGGCTGGGGGGAAATCACCCCTCCACTTT
CDR3: CASSLAGGKSPLHF
J: TRBJ1-6
V: TRBV5-4
size: -
length: 14
D: -

DNA: TGTGCCAGCAGTGAAGACCAGGGACTAAGCTACGAGCAGTACTTC
CDR3: CASSEDQGLSYEQYF
J: TRBJ2-7
V: TRBV6-1
size: -
length: 15
D: TRBD2

DNA: TGTGCCTGGAGTGCCCAGGGTGGAAACACCATATATTTT
CDR3: CAWSAQGGNTIYF
J: TRBJ1-3
V: TRBV30
size: -
length: 13
D: -

DNA: TGTGCCAGCCCGACTAGCGGGAGCTACGATGAGCAGTTCTTC
CDR3: CASPTSGSYDEQFF
J: TRBJ2-1
V: TRBV2
size: -
length: 14
D: TRBD2

DNA: TGTGCCAGCAGCCGTTGGGGGACAGGGGGGTCCTACGAGCAGTACTTC
CDR3: CASSRWGTGGSYEQYF
J: TRBJ2-7
V: TRBV9
size: -
length: 16
D: TRBD1

DNA: TGTGCCAGCAGCGTAGATCCGGGAGGGCCTAATCAGTACTTC
CDR3: CASSVDPGGPNQYF
J: TRBJ2-5
V: TRBV9
size: once
length: 14
D: TRBD2

DNA: TGTGCCACCAGCAGGACGATACCAGGGGGTGGCAATCAGCCCCAGCATTTT
CDR3: CATSRTIPGGGNQPQHF
J: TRBJ1-5
V: TRBV15
size: few
length: 17
D: TRBD1

DNA: TGTGCCACCAGCCGTACAGGGATTGTATCCAATCAGCCCCAGCATTTT
CDR3: CATSRTGIVSNQPQHF
J: TRBJ1-5
V: TRBV15
size: -
length: 16
D: -

DNA: TGTGCCAGCAGCGTAGGTGCAGGGGAAGAGACCCAGTACTTC
CDR3: CASSVGAGEETQYF
J: TRBJ2-5
V: TRBV9
size: -
length: 14
D: -

DNA: TGTGCCTGGGGAGACAGGGACTTTCAAGAGACCCAGTACTTC
CDR3: CAWGDRDFQETQYF
J: TRBJ2-5
V: TRBV30
size: -
length: 14
D: -

DNA: TGCAGCGCTCCAGGTTTCCATGGCTACACCTTC
CDR3: CSAPGFHGYTF
J: TRBJ1-2
V: TRBV20-1
size: -
length: 11
D: -

DNA: TGTGCCAGCAGTGCCCCCGGGGGGACTGAGCAGTTCTTC
CDR3: CASSAPGGTEQFF
J: TRBJ2-1
V: TRBV25-1
size: -
length: 13
D: TRBD2

DNA: TGTGCCTGGAGGGAAACAGATTCCTACTCTGGAAACACCATATATTTT
CDR3: CAWRETDSYSGNTIYF
J: TRBJ1-3
V: TRBV30
size: -
length: 16
D: -

DNA: TGTGCCAGCAGCCCGGGGACAGTAGGCTACGAGCAGTACTTC
CDR3: CASSPGTVGYEQYF
J: TRBJ2-7
V: TRBV11-2
size: -
length: 14
D: TRBD1

DNA: TGTGCCAGCAGTGCTTACGGCGGATACGTCCTGACTTTC
CDR3: CASSAYGGYVLTF
J: TRBJ2-6
V: TRBV6-1
size: -
length: 13
D: -

DNA: TGTGCCAGCAGCTCCGGACTACTATACGAGCAGTACTTC
CDR3: CASSSGLLYEQYF
J: TRBJ2-7
V: TRBV7-6
size: -
length: 13
D: -

DNA: TGTGCCAGCAGTGAAAAGACTCCTATCAGGGGGGAGACCCAGTACTTC
CDR3: CASSEKTPIRGETQYF
J: TRBJ2-5
V: TRBV2
size: -
length: 16
D: TRBD1

DNA: TGTGCCAGCACTACAGGGACTAGCGGGAGGGCCGAGGAGACCCAGTACTTC
CDR3: CASTTGTSGRAEETQYF
J: TRBJ2-5
V: TRBV7-9
size: -
length: 17
D: TRBD2

DNA: TGTGCCAGCACCTTGAGGGTAACCGGGGAGCTGTTTTTT
CDR3: CASTLRVTGELFF
J: TRBJ2-2
V: TRBV6-5
size: -
length: 13
D: -

DNA: TGCGCCAGCAGCTACTCCGGGACAGGGTCTCATGACCTCGAGCAGTACTTC
CDR3: CASSYSGTGSHDLEQYF
J: TRBJ2-7
V: TRBV5-1
size: -
length: 17
D: TRBD1

DNA: TGCGCCAGCCGGTTCACAGTTAACACTGAAGCTTTCTTT
CDR3: CASRFTVNTEAFF
J: TRBJ1-1
V: TRBV5-1
size: few
length: 13
D: -

DNA: TGTGCCAGTAGTGCGCCCTTAGACAACGAGCAGTACTTC
CDR3: CASSAPLDNEQYF
J: TRBJ2-7
V: TRBV19
size: few
length: 13
D: -